This TCR beta chain originates from a study of blood T cell repertoires in COVID-19. Study at large: Whether acute or convalescent, the COVID-19 samples came from the United States, Italy and Spain. Nucleic acid was either cDNA or gDNA, and it came from T cells, B-cell-depleted T cells, or PBMCs.

Original data processing: Estimation of nucleated cell counts relied on the amplification of reference gene primers. Measured with immunoSEQ multiplex PCR; TCRdb has only the in-frame clones, and not every one. The DNA gave D and trimming, while V, J and clone size come from that table. The sample holds about 210,000 clones, 84% seen once. This clone showed up just once. CDR1 is SGHTA and CDR2 is FQGNSA in the germline V gene. The CDR3 consists of 13 residues. Losses at the gene ends were 5 bases for V and 8 bases for J; bases not matched to a gene: 2. Sequencing was carried out using peripheral blood. The rearrangement uses TRBV7-2 and TRBJ1-4; 10 positions agree with TRBD1. This clonotype originated in a woman aged 80 or older with COVID-19, enrolled during active disease. The CDR3: CASSRDRGEKLFF. The CDR3 coding sequence is TGTGCCAGCAGCAGGGACAGGGGCGAAAAACTGTTTTTT.